These 28 T cell receptor beta chains came from one sample sequenced in a study of T cell repertoires in cytomegalovirus infection. MiXCR, run by TCRdb on the reads, gives a single entry per CDR3 protein. The sample has about half a million distinct CDR3 sequences, 33% seen once. These receptors have no known antigen. The sequencing here drew on cultured PBMCs, taken from culture after CMV antigen stimulation. The receptors derive from a human donor in good health (CMV status not recorded). Some clones in this sample may be carry-over from other donors' samples.

As to this clonotype: At one end the junction does not follow the germline gene, possibly because of a read error. The chain combines TRBV7-8 with TRBJ1-1; no definite D call. This CDR3 spans 12 amino acids. CDR1 and CDR2 (germline): SGHVS, FQNEAQ. This chain's CDR3 is CATYTENTEAYF. Written as DNA, the CDR3 is TGTGCCACCTACACGGAGAACACTGAAGCTTACTTT.

This chain connects TRBV7-2 to TRBJ2-7; 9 nucleotides agree with TRBD1. CDR3 length equals 15 residues. The V gene's germline CDR1 is SGHTA and CDR2 FQGNSA. The V segment lost 6 bases and the J segment 6 bases; nucleotides outside the gene matches: 12. Here the CDR3 DNA reads TGTGCCAGCAGATATCCGGGACAGGGTGAGGGCGAGCAGTACTTC. It codes for CASRYPGQGEGEQYF.

This chain joins TRBV6-5 and TRBJ1-1; D gene uncertain. This CDR3 is built from 11 residues. The V gene lost 2 bases and the J gene lost 8 bases, with 6 bases spanning the gap. Germline V gene lookup returns CDR1 MNHEY and CDR2 SVGAGI. The CDR3 DNA is TGTGCCAGCAGTTACGGGAGGGAAGCTTTCTTT. It codes for CASSYGREAFF.

As DNA, the CDR3 is TGCAGTGCCCCTGGCGGGAGGCTCGGCACCGGGGAGCTGTTTTTT. Its protein product is CSAPGGRLGTGELFF. The chain is built from TRBV20-1 and TRBJ2-2, with TRBD2 matching 8 bases. Germline V CDR1 and CDR2: DFQATT, SNEGSKA (reference sequence). CDR3 length: 15 residues. V was clipped by 6 bases and J by 4 bases; unmatched bases: 10.

V usage is TRBV20-1 and J usage is TRBJ2-7; 11 nucleotides match TRBD1. This CDR3 spans 15 amino acids. Germline V CDR1 and CDR2: DFQATT, SNEGSKA (reference sequence). Trimming removed 5 bases from V and 5 bases from J; junction bases left unmatched: 11. The CDR3 sequence is CSAASGQGVVNEQYF. CDR3 bases: TGCAGTGCTGCATCGGGACAGGGGGTGGTGAACGAGCAGTACTTC.

The genes are TRBV15 and TRBJ2-7; 8 bases are a match to TRBD2. V shed 1 base and J 4 bases; nucleotides not matched to a gene: 9. The CDR3 runs 16 residues. Germline V CDR1 and CDR2: LNHNV, YYDKDF (reference sequence). CDR3 in amino acids: CATSRARAGEGYEQYF. The CDR3 nucleotides read TGTGCCACCAGCAGAGCGAGAGCGGGAGAAGGTTACGAGCAGTACTTC. The variable domain in full, with the rest retrieved from reference TRBV15 and TRBJ2-7, is DAMVIQNPRYQVTQFGKPVTLSCSQTLNHNVMYWYQQKSSQAPKLLFHYYDKDFNNEADTPDNFQSRRPNTSFCFLDIRSPGLGDTAMYLCATSRARAGEGYEQYFGPGTRLTVT.

This clonotype was seen a handful of times. The gene calls are TRBV6-2 or TRBV6-3 and TRBJ2-3, with TRBD2 matching 7 bases. In germline, CDR1 is MNHEY, CDR2 SVGEGT. The CDR3 sequence is 16 residues long. The V segment lost 4 bases and the J segment 3 bases; nucleotides outside the gene matches: 10. The CDR3 nucleotides read TGTGCCAGCAGTTCCCCAAGCGGGATCCGGACAGATACGCAGTATTTT. This encodes CASSSPSGIRTDTQYF.

The CDR3 spells CSARSAGGGGETQYF. Written as DNA, the CDR3 is TGCAGTGCTAGATCGGCGGGAGGTGGGGGCGAGACCCAGTACTTC. The rearrangement uses TRBV20-1 and TRBJ2-5; 8 nucleotides match TRBD2. Germline V gives CDR1 DFQATT, CDR2 SNEGSKA (reference sequence). The CDR3 extends over 15 amino acids. Trimming removed 2 bases from V and 5 bases from J; junction bases left unmatched: 10.

This clonotype was counted ten times or more. The genes are TRBV6-5 and TRBJ1-5; tentative D call: TRBD1 (5 bases). Germline V gives CDR1 MNHEY, CDR2 SVGAGI. V was pared by 2 bases and J by 6 bases, with 8 bases between. The CDR3 runs to 13 residues. The CDR3 sequence: CASSYRGGQPQHF. DNA of the CDR3: TGTGCCAGCAGTTACAGGGGTGGTCAGCCCCAGCATTTT.

This clonotype has ten or more counts. V gene TRBV7-2 combines with J gene TRBJ1-5; 7 positions match TRBD1. After removal of 1 base from V and 7 bases from J, the junction contained 4 bases not matched to a gene. This CDR3 spans 14 amino acids. CDR1 SGHTA and CDR2 FQGNSA come from the germline V gene. DNA of the CDR3: TGTGCCAGCAGCTTAGACAGGGGAGGACAGCCCCAGCATTTT. The encoded protein is CASSLDRGGQPQHF.

CDR3 in DNA: TGTGCCAGCAGGGCTAGCGGGAGCCTCGGTGAGCAGTTCTTC. It codes for CASRASGSLGEQFF. This chain uses TRBV6-6 with TRBJ2-1, with TRBD2 matching 10 bases. The V gene's germline CDR1 is MNHNY and CDR2 SVGAGI (reference sequence). The CDR3 is made up of 14 amino acids. V was clipped by 6 bases and J by 9 bases; unmatched bases: 8.

The chain joins TRBV7-6 to TRBJ2-1, with D possibly being TRBD1 (5 bases). The CDR3 runs to 16 residues. Trimming shortened V by 5 bases and J by 0 bases, and 14 bases separated the two germline ends. Germline assignment: CDR1 SGHVS and CDR2 FNYEAQ. CDR3 sequence: CASSAQGFSSYNEQFF. The CDR3 DNA is TGTGCCAGCAGCGCCCAGGGCTTTAGCTCCTACAATGAGCAGTTCTTC.

This clonotype was observed a handful of times. The V gene is TRBV7-9, the J gene TRBJ2-5; D is ambiguous. The germline V gene has CDR1 SEHNR and CDR2 FQNEAQ (reference sequence). Trimming shortened V by 5 bases and J by 4 bases, and 8 bases separated the two germline ends. The CDR3 is made up of 12 amino acids. CDR3: CASSRWGETQYF. CDR3 coding DNA: TGTGCCAGCAGCCGATGGGGAGAGACCCAGTACTTC. The entire variable domain, with the rest obtained from reference TRBV7-9 and TRBJ2-5, is as follows: DTGVSQNPRHKITKRGQNVTFRCDPISEHNRLYWYRQTLGQGPEFLTYFQNEAQLEKSRLLSDRFSAERPKGSFSTLEIQRTEQGDSAMYLCASSRWGETQYFGPGTRLLVL.

The rearrangement links TRBV7-9 to TRBJ2-7, with 10 bases lining up with TRBD2. Germline loops: CDR1 SEHNR, CDR2 FQNEAQ (reference sequence). V was pared by 5 bases and J by 2 bases, with 6 bases of the junction left unmatched. The CDR3 sequence is 15 residues long. CDR3 nucleotide sequence: TGTGCCAGCAGCAAGCCAACTAGCGGGACCTACGAGCAGTACTTC. Its protein is CASSKPTSGTYEQYF. Based on the CDR3 plus reference TRBV7-9 and TRBJ2-7, the full variable domain is DTGVSQNPRHKITKRGQNVTFRCDPISEHNRLYWYRQTLGQGPEFLTYFQNEAQLEKSRLLSDRFSAERPKGSFSTLEIQRTEQGDSAMYLCASSKPTSGTYEQYFGPGTRLTVT.

Turning to this clonotype: This CDR3 is missing its conserved last phenylalanine or tryptophan, likely due to a read error. J is TRBJ2-1 and V is TRBV5-4; D uncertain. The V and J ends lost 4 bases and 1 base respectively, with 12 bases between them. From germline, CDR1 is SGHNT and CDR2 YYREEE (reference sequence). The CDR3 loop spans 15 amino acids. In DNA, the CDR3 is TGTGCCAGCAGCAGTGATTACGGGTCCTACAATGAGCAGTTCTGC. Amino acid sequence: CASSSDYGSYNEQFC.

The gene calls are TRBV2 and TRBJ2-7; D is possibly TRBD1 (6 bases). The CDR3 is made up of 13 amino acids. V was clipped by 6 bases and J by 5 bases, with 14 bases between them. Germline V gene sequence: CDR1 SNHLY, CDR2 FYNNEI. CDR3 loop: CASSLTGTNEQYV. DNA of the CDR3: TGTGCCAGCAGCTTGACAGGAACGAACGAGCAGTACGTC.

This CDR3 reads CASRGAGAYNEQFF. The CDR3 nucleotides are TGTGCCAGCAGGGGAGCGGGAGCCTACAATGAGCAGTTCTTC. V is TRBV7-2 and J is TRBJ2-1, with 8 bases fitting TRBD2. The CDR3 is 14 amino acids. Germline V gene data show CDR1 as SGHTA and CDR2 as FQGNSA. V was pared by 6 bases and J by 2 bases, with 3 bases of the junction left unmatched.

There are a few counts of this clonotype. CDR3 amino acids: CASNEVASGANEQFF. CDR3 coding DNA: TGTGCCAGTAACGAAGTGGCTAGCGGAGCCAATGAGCAGTTCTTC. The gene calls are TRBV19 and TRBJ2-1, with 7 bases that match TRBD2. The germline V gene encodes CDR1 LNHDA and CDR2 SQIVND (reference sequence). There are 15 residues in the CDR3. The V segment lost 7 bases and the J segment 6 bases; nucleotides outside the gene matches: 12.

The chain combines TRBV20-1 with TRBJ1-6; TRBD1 matches at 9 bases. Germline V gives CDR1 DFQATT, CDR2 SNEGSKA (reference sequence). V lost 5 bases to trimming and J lost 6 bases; unmatched junction nucleotides: 5. The CDR3 is 14 amino acids. As DNA, the CDR3 is TGCAGTGCTTCAGCGACAGGGGGTAATTCACCCCTCCACTTT. This codes for CSASATGGNSPLHF.

V usage is TRBV7-9 and J usage is TRBJ1-3; 8 bases fit TRBD1. The germline gives CDR1 SEHNR, CDR2 FQNEAQ (reference sequence). The CDR3 sequence is 15 residues long. With V trimmed by 5 bases and J by 3 bases, 6 bases remained unmatched. CDR3 loop: CASSISGGLGNTIYF. CDR3 in DNA: TGTGCCAGCAGCATATCAGGGGGCCTTGGAAACACCATATATTTT.

This clonotype was seen only a few times. The genes are TRBV7-9 and TRBJ2-3; 10 bases fit TRBD2. The CDR3 consists of 17 residues. The germline V gene has CDR1 SEHNR and CDR2 FQNEAQ (reference sequence). Trimming at V came to 0 bases and at J to 0 bases, leaving 3 bases not matched to a gene. The CDR3 protein is CASSLALAGASTDTQYF. CDR3 DNA sequence: TGTGCCAGCAGCTTAGCGCTAGCGGGAGCTAGCACAGATACGCAGTATTTT.

This clonotype was counted a few times. The chain carries TRBV6-2 or TRBV6-3 and TRBJ2-2, with 8 bases lining up with TRBD2. The ends lost 2 bases at V and 0 bases at J; junction bases unmatched: 8. Germline-derived CDR1 and CDR2 are MNHEY and SVGEGT. This CDR3 is 18 amino acids long. The CDR3 here is CASSYELADIANTGELFF. The CDR3 nucleotides read TGTGCCAGCAGTTACGAACTAGCGGATATCGCGAACACCGGGGAGCTGTTTTTT.

The V and J genes are TRBV6-8 and TRBJ1-2; perhaps TRBD1 as D (6 bases). This CDR3 region has 15 residues. The V gene lost 8 bases and the J gene lost 4 bases, with 20 bases spanning the gap. Germline CDR1 is MNHGY and CDR2 is SAAAGT. CDR3 residues: CASFDLTGMAYGYTF. Written as DNA, the CDR3 is TGTGCCAGCTTCGACCTCACAGGGATGGCCTATGGCTACACCTTC.

The chain employs TRBV25-1 and TRBJ2-5; 8 bases are shared with TRBD1. Germline CDR1 and CDR2: MGHDK and SYGVNS. After removal of 6 bases from V and 4 bases from J, the junction contained 10 bases not matched to a gene. The CDR3 consists of 15 residues. CDR3 protein: CASSPPGTGSETQYF. The CDR3 nucleotides are TGTGCCAGCAGCCCCCCCGGGACAGGTTCAGAGACCCAGTACTTC.

The genes are TRBV9 and TRBJ2-7, with D tentatively TRBD1 (6 bases). V lost 0 bases and J 6 bases, leaving 13 bases between the germline ends. Germline CDR1 reads SGDLS; CDR2 reads YYNGEE. The CDR3 sequence is 14 residues long. This chain's CDR3 is CASSVDGTYGEQYF. The CDR3, as DNA: TGTGCCAGCAGCGTAGACGGGACATATGGCGAGCAGTACTTC.

In this sample, this clonotype turned up a few times. This chain joins TRBV7-2 and TRBJ2-6, with a weak D call TRBD1 (5 bases). Germline CDR1 is SGHTA and CDR2 is FQGNSA. V lost 5 bases, J lost 1 base, and 12 bases lay in between. The CDR3 contains 16 residues. The CDR3 coding sequence is TGTGCCAGCAGCCCCAGACAGAATTCTGGGGCCAACGTCCTGACTTTC. Encoded protein: CASSPRQNSGANVLTF.

This clonotype was seen only once. The rearrangement links TRBV20-1 to TRBJ1-1; a weak D match, TRBD1 (6 bases). The CDR3 is 13 residues long. CDR1 is DFQATT and CDR2 is SNEGSKA in the germline V gene (reference sequence). V was pared by 3 bases and J by 5 bases, with 13 bases between. The chain's CDR3 is CSARKPGETEAFF. As DNA, the CDR3 is TGCAGTGCTAGGAAGCCAGGGGAGACTGAAGCTTTCTTT.

This clonotype was seen a handful of times. The rearrangement joins TRBV6-2 or TRBV6-3 to TRBJ2-1, with 7 bases aligning to TRBD2. CDR1 is MNHEY and CDR2 is SVGEGT in the germline V gene. The CDR3 totals 15 residues. With 3 bases clipped from V and 7 bases from J, the junction kept 9 bases outside the gene matches. The CDR3 DNA is TGTGCCAGCAGTTATCGGCGGAGCGGGAAAAATGAGCAGTTCTTC. Protein: CASSYRRSGKNEQFF.